This TCR beta chain was found in a study of post-analysis software for immune sequencing data. Study in general: Included among the disease courses, which were recorded for the cohort, were relapsing-remitting, secondary progressive and progressive-relapsing multiple sclerosis. Whole-study findings and limits: TRBV segments more frequent in patients than in controls numbered five and included TRBV5-6, TRBV5-1 and TRBV20-1.

Unique molecular identifiers were built into the TCR beta cDNA libraries. TCRdb analysed the PCR reads with MiXCR anew, one entry per CDR3 protein. The table has roughly 800,000 distinct CDR3 sequences, about 45% seen once. Concerning this clonotype itself: Its antigen is unidentified.

Looked up from germline, CDR1 is SGDLS and CDR2 is YYNGEE. The CDR3 sequence is 16 residues long. V lost 0 bases and J 4 bases, leaving 17 bases between the germline ends. The sequence was collected from a girl aged 10 to 17 with multiple sclerosis. Sequenced: blood. V is TRBV9 and J is TRBJ2-7; D remains unclear. DNA of the CDR3: TGTGCCAGCAGCGTAGAGGCCCCCGCAGACCTTTACGAGCAGTACTTC. Its protein is CASSVEAPADLYEQYF.